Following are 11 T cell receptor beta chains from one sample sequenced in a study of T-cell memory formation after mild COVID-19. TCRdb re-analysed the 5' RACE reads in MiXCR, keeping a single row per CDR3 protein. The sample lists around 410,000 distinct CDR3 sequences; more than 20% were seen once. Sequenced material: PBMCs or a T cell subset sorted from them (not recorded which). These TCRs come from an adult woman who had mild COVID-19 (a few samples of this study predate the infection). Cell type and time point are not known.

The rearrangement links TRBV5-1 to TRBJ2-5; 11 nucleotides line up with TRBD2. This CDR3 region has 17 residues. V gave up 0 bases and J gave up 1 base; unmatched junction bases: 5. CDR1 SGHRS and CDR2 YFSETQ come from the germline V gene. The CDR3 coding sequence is TGCGCCAGCAGCTTGGGGCAGCTAGCGGGGGGCCAAGAGACCCAGTACTTC. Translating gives CASSLGQLAGGQETQYF.

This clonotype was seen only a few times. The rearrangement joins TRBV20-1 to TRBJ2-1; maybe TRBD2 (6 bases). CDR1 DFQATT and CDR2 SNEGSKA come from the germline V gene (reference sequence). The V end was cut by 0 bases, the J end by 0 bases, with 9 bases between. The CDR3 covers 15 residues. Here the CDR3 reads CSARDDGSSYNEQFF. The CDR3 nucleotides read TGCAGTGCTAGAGATGACGGGAGCTCCTACAATGAGCAGTTCTTC.

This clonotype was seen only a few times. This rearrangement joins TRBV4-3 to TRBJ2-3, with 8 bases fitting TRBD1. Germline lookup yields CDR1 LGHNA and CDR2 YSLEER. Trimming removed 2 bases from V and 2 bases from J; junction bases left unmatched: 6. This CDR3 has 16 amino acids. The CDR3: CASSQLTGDLTDTQYF. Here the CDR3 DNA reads TGCGCCAGCAGCCAACTGACAGGGGACCTCACAGATACGCAGTATTTT.

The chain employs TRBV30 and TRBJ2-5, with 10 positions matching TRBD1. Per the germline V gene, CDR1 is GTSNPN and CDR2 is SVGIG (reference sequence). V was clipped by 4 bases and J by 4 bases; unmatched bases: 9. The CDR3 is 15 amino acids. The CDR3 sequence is CAWTPGQGNLETQYF. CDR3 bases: TGTGCCTGGACTCCGGGACAGGGGAACTTAGAGACCCAGTACTTC.

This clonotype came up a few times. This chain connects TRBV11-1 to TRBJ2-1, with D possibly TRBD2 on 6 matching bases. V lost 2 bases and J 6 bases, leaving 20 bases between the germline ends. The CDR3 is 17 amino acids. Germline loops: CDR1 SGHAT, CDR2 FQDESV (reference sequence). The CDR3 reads CASSLLGAGGPLNEQFF. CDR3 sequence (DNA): TGTGCCAGCAGCTTATTGGGAGCGGGCGGGCCGCTCAATGAGCAGTTCTTC.

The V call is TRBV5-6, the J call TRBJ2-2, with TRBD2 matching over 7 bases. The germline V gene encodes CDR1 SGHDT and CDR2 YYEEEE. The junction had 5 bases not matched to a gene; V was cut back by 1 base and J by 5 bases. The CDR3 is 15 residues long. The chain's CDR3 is CASSLFGRATGELFF. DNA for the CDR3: TGTGCCAGCAGCTTGTTTGGGAGGGCGACCGGGGAGCTGTTTTTT.

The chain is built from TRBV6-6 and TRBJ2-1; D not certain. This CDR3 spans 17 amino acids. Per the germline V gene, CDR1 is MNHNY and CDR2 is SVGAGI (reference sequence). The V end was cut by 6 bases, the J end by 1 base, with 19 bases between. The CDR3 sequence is CASSPQRGTVSYNEQFF. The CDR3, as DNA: TGTGCCAGCAGCCCACAGCGCGGCACCGTATCCTACAATGAGCAGTTCTTC.

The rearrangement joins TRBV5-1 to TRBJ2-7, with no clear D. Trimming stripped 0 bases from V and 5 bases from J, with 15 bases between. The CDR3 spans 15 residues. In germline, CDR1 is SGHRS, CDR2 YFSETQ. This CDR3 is CASSLGPSVVHEQYF. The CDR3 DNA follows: TGCGCCAGCAGCTTGGGTCCGTCGGTCGTCCACGAGCAGTACTTC.

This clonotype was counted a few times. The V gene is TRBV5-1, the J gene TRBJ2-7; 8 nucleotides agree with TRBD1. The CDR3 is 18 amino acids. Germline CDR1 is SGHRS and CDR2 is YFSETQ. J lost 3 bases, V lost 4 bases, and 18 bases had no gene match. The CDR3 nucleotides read TGCGCCAGCAGCCTGGGACAGGAACCCCGACTTTCCTACTACGAGCAGTACTTC. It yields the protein CASSLGQEPRLSYYEQYF.

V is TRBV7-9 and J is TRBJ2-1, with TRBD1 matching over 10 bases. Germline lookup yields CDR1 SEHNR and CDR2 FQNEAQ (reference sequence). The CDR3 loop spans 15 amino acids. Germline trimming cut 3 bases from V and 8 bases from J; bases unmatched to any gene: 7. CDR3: CASSLETGGRDEQFF. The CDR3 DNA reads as TGTGCCAGCAGCTTGGAGACAGGGGGCAGGGATGAGCAGTTCTTC.

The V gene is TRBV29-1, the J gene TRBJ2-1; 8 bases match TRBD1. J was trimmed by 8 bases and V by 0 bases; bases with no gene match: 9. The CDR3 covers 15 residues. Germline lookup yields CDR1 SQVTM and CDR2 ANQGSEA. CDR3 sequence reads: CSVEELDREGYEQFF. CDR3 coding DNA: TGCAGCGTTGAAGAATTGGACAGGGAAGGTTATGAGCAGTTCTTC.